This entry lists 6 T cell receptor beta chains sequenced from one sample in a study of T-cell reconstitution after alpha-beta-depleted transplantation in children. The TCRbeta library incorporated unique molecular identifiers. TCRdb recomputed calls from the PCR reads with MiXCR, one row per CDR3 protein. This repertoire shows some 290,000 distinct CDR3 sequences, about a quarter found once; its top ten account for 9.5% to 13%. The material was PBMCs, mostly from graft donor cells, obtained 180 days after TCRalphabeta/CD19-depleted stem cell transplant. The source is a male patient between 10 and 17 years old who had a stem cell transplant for acute lymphoblastic leukemia, so the T cells may come from the graft donor.

This clonotype was seen a few times. This chain connects TRBV27 to TRBJ2-7; possibly TRBD1 for D (5 bases). Per germline, CDR1 MNHEY and CDR2 SMNVEV (reference sequence). The V end was cut by 4 bases, the J end by 3 bases, with 10 bases between. The CDR3 has 13 amino acids. The CDR3 here is CASSWGSLYEQYF. The CDR3 DNA follows: TGTGCCAGCAGTTGGGGCAGCCTCTACGAGCAGTACTTC.

This chain uses TRBV7-6 with TRBJ2-7, with unresolved D. Trimming left V 4 bases short and J 7 bases short, with 17 bases between. The CDR3 has 14 residues. Germline values: CDR1 SGHVS, CDR2 FNYEAQ. The DNA for the CDR3 is TGTGCCAGCAGCTATTGGACGGAAGACAAGGAGCAGTACTTC. This sequence encodes CASSYWTEDKEQYF.

The table lists this clonotype with a few counts. The CDR3 is CAISGDVANEQFF. The CDR3, as DNA: TGTGCCATCAGTGGGGACGTGGCAAATGAGCAGTTCTTC. V usage is TRBV10-3 and J usage is TRBJ2-1, with D perhaps given as TRBD1 or TRBD2 (5 bases each). The V gene's germline CDR1 is ENHRY and CDR2 SYGVKD. The CDR3 runs to 13 residues. V gave up 4 bases and J gave up 7 bases, with 11 bases separating them.

The table lists this clonotype with a few counts. V gene TRBV3-1 combines with J gene TRBJ2-2; 8 bases line up with TRBD2. The ends lost 2 bases at V and 6 bases at J; junction bases unmatched: 11. This CDR3 is built from 17 residues. Germline values: CDR1 LGHDT, CDR2 YNNKEL (reference sequence). This CDR3 reads CASSQPRTSYAAGELFF. In DNA form, the CDR3 reads TGTGCCAGCAGCCAACCCCGGACTAGCTACGCGGCCGGGGAGCTGTTTTTT. Variable domain in full (rest from reference TRBV3-1 and TRBJ2-2): DTAVSQTPKYLVTQMGNDKSIKCEQNLGHDTMYWYKQDSKKFLKIMFSYNNKELIINETVPNRFSPKSPDKAHLNLHINSLELGDSAVYFCASSQPRTSYAAGELFFGEGSRLTVL.

This clonotype was seen a few times. The CDR3 spells CSVGSGIPGELFF. In DNA, the CDR3 is TGCAGCGTTGGGAGCGGGATTCCCGGGGAGCTGTTTTTT. The chain uses TRBV29-1 and TRBJ2-2; 7 nucleotides agree with TRBD2. The junction had 5 bases not matched to a gene; V was cut back by 4 bases and J by 6 bases. Germline V gene lookup returns CDR1 SQVTM and CDR2 ANQGSEA. This CDR3 spans 13 amino acids.

V and J are TRBV3-1 and TRBJ2-1; 10 bases agree with TRBD2. CDR1 is LGHDT, CDR2 YNNKEL, per germline (reference sequence). V shed 4 bases, J shed 6 bases, and the junction held 18 bases outside the gene matches. CDR3 length: 19 residues. CDR3: CASSRGDDSSGRAGNEQFF. CDR3 nucleotides: TGTGCCAGCAGCCGGGGGGACGACTCAAGCGGGAGGGCGGGCAATGAGCAGTTCTTC.